This T cell receptor (beta chain) was identified during a study of T cells in pancreatic ductal adenocarcinoma. With regard to this clone: Antigen: not known.

Some clones are missing from TCRdb's copy, which holds only in-frame ones; the method was immunoSEQ multiplex PCR. The sample has roughly 17,000 clones, around 91% seen once. Overall study results and limits: Blood had more productive templates and roughly 8-fold more unique clonotypes than tumor. Comparisons of tumor and blood clonality may show falsely lower tumor diversity. Results skew toward the minority of patients with early-stage disease. Tumor and blood clonality did not differ significantly, about 0.11 versus 0.066.

The selected patients with pancreatic ductal adenocarcinoma had surgery but no neoadjuvant therapy. Germline CDR1 reads SNHLY; CDR2 reads FYNNEI. Germline trimming cut 4 bases from V and 17 bases from J; bases unmatched to any gene: 11. The CDR3 contains 14 residues. This sequence was found in a human donor with pancreatic ductal adenocarcinoma. Sample: PBMCs. The rearrangement links TRBV2 to TRBJ1-4, with 12 bases lining up with TRBD1. The CDR3 loop reads CASSATRGQGANFF. CDR3 sequence (DNA): TGTGCCAGCAGTGCGACCCGGGGACAGGGGGCGAATTTTTTT. The full variable domain, rest sourced from reference TRBV2 and TRBJ1-4, is EPEVTQTPSHQVTQMGQEVILRCVPISNHLYFYWYRQILGQKVEFLVSFYNNEISEKSEIFDDQFSVERPDGSNFTLKIRSTKLEDSAMYFCASSATRGQGANFFGSGTQLSVL.